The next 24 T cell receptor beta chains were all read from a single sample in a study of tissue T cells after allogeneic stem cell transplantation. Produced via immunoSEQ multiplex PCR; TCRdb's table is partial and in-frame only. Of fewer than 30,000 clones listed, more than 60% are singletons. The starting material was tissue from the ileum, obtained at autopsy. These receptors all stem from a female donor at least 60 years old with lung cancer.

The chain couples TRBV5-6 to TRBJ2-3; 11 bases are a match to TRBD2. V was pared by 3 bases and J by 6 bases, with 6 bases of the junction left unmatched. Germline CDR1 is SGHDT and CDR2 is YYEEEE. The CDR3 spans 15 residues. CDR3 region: CASSYPGLAADTQYF. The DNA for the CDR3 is TGTGCCAGCAGCTACCCGGGACTAGCGGCCGATACGCAGTATTTT.

CDR3 residues: CASSERISKGQGPLDTQYF. In DNA, the CDR3 is TGTGCCAGCAGTGAAAGGATAAGCAAGGGACAGGGCCCGCTAGATACGCAGTATTTT. J is TRBJ2-3 and V is TRBV2; 9 bases match TRBD1. In germline, CDR1 is SNHLY, CDR2 FYNNEI. This CDR3 is 19 amino acids long. V shed 2 bases, J shed 5 bases, and the junction held 17 bases outside the gene matches.

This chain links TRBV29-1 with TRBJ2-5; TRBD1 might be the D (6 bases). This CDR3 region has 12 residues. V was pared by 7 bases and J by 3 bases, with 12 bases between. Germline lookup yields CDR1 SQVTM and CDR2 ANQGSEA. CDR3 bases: TGCAGCGCCTCGCCAGGGGAAGAGACCCAGTACTTC. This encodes CSASPGEETQYF.

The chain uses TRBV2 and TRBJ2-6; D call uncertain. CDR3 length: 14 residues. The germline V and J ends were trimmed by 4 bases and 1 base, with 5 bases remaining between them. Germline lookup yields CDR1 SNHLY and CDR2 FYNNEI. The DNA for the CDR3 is TGTGCCAGCAGTGGCGGATCTGGGGCCAACGTCCTGACTTTC. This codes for CASSGGSGANVLTF.

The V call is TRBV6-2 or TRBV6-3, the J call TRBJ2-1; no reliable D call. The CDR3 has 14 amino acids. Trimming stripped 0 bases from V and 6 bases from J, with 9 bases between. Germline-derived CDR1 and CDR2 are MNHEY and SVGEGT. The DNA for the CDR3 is TGTGCCAGCAGTTACTCACACCGCCCCAATGAGCAGTTCTTC. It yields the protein CASSYSHRPNEQFF.

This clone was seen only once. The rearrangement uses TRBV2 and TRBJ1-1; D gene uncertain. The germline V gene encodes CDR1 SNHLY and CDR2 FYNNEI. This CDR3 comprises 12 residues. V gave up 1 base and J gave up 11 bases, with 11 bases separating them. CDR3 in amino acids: CASSEDDPLAFF. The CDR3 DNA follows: TGTGCCAGCAGTGAAGACGACCCATTGGCTTTCTTT.

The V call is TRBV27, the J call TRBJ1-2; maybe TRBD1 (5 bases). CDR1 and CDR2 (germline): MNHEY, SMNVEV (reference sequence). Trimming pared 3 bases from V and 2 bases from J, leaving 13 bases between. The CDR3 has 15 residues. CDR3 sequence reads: CASSFVDSLNYGYTF. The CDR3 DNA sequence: TGTGCCAGCAGTTTCGTTGACAGCTTGAACTATGGCTACACCTTC.

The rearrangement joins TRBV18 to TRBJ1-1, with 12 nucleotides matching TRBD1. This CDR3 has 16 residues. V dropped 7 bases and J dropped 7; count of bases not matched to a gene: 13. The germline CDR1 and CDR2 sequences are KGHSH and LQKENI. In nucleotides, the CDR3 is TGTGCCAGCTTACGGGACAGGGGGCGCAAGGAGAATGAAGCTTTCTTT. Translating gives CASLRDRGRKENEAFF.

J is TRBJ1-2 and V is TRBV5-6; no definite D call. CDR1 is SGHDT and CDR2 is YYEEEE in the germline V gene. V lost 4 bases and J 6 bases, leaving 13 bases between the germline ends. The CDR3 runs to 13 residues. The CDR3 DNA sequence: TGTGCCAGCAGCCCCCTCCAGTGGAATGGCTACACCTTC. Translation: CASSPLQWNGYTF.

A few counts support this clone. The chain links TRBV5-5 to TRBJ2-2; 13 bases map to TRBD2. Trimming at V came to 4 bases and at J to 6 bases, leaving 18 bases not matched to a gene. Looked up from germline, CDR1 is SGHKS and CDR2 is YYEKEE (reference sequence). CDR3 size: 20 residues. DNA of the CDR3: TGTGCCAGCAGCCGAACCGGGACTAGCGGGGACCTGGCGAGGGCCGGGGAGCTGTTTTTT. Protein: CASSRTGTSGDLARAGELFF.

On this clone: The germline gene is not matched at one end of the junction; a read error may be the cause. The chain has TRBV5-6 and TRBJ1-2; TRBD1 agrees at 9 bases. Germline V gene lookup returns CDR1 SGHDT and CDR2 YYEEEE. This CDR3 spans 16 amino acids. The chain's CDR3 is CASSLDRGLSSSGYAF. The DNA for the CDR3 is TGTGCCAGCAGCTTGGACAGGGGGCTTTCATCTTCTGGCTACGCCTTC.

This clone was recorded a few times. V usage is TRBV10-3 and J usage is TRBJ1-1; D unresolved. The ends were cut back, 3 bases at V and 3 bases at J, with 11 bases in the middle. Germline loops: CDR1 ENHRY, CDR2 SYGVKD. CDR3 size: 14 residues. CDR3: CAISDSRRDTEAFF. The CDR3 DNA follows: TGTGCCATCAGTGATTCTCGACGGGACACTGAAGCTTTCTTT.

The DNA of the CDR3 is TGTGCCAGTAGTCGTGAGGGACAACTTGGCTACACCTTC. As protein: CASSREGQLGYTF. The rearrangement uses TRBV19 and TRBJ1-2; a possible D gene is TRBD1 (6 bases). V was shortened by 5 bases and J by 7 bases, with 14 bases between the two germline ends. CDR1 LNHDA and CDR2 SQIVND come from the germline V gene (reference sequence). CDR3 length equals 13 residues.

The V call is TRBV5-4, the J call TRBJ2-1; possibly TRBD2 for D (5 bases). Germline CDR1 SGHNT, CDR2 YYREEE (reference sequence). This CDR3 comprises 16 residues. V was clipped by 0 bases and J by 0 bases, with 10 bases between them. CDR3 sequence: CASSLDQRSSYNEQFF. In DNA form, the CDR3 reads TGTGCCAGCAGCTTGGATCAGCGGAGCTCCTACAATGAGCAGTTCTTC.

CDR3 protein: CASSWTGNQPQHF. In nucleotides, the CDR3 is TGCGCCAGCAGCTGGACGGGGAATCAGCCCCAGCATTTT. The rearrangement joins TRBV5-1 to TRBJ1-5, with D unresolved. The CDR3 has 13 amino acids. The germline V gene has CDR1 SGHRS and CDR2 YFSETQ. V lost 3 bases and J 4 bases, leaving 8 bases between the germline ends.

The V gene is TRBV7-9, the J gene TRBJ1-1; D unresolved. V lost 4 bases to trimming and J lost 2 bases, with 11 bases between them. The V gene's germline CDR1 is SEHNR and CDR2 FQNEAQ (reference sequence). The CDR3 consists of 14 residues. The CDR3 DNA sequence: TGTGCCAGCAGCTCTGCCAGCCTAAACACTGAAGCTTTCTTT. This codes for CASSSASLNTEAFF.

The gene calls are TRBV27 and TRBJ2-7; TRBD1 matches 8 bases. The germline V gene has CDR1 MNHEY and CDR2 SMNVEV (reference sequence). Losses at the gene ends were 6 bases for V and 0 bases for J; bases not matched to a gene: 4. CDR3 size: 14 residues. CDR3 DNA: TGTGCCAGCAGATACGGACAGGGCTCCTACGAGCAGTACTTC. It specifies CASRYGQGSYEQYF.

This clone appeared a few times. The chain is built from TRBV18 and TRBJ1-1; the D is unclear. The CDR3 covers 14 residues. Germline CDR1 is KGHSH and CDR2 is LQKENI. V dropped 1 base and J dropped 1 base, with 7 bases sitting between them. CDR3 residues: CASSPLTQNTEAFF. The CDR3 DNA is TGTGCCAGCTCACCACTGACACAGAACACTGAAGCTTTCTTT.

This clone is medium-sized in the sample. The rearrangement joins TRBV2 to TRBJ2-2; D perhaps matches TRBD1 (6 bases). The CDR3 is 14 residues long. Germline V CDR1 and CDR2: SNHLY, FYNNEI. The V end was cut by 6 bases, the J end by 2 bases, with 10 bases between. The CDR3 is CASSPGANTGELFF. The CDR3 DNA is TGTGCCAGCAGCCCAGGGGCCAACACCGGGGAGCTGTTTTTT.

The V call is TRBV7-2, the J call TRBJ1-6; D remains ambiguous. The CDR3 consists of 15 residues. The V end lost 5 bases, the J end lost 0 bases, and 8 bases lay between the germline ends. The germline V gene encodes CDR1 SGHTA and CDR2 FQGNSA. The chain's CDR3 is CASSKQSSYNSPLHF. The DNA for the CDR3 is TGTGCCAGCAGCAAACAGAGCTCCTATAATTCACCCCTCCACTTT.

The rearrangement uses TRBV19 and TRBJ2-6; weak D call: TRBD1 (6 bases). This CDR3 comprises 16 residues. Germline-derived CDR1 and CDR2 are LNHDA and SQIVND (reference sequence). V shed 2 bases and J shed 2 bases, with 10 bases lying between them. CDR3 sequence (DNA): TGTGCCAGTAGTATATTTACAGGGACTGGGGCCAACGTCCTGACTTTC. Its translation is CASSIFTGTGANVLTF.

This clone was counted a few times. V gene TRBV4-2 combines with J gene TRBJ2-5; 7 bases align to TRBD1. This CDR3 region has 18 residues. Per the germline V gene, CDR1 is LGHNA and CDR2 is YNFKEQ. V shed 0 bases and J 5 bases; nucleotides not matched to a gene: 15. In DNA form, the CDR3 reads TGTGCCAGCAGCCAAGATCCTATGACTTACAGGGGCAGGGAGACCCAGTACTTC. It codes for CASSQDPMTYRGRETQYF.

The CDR3 sequence: CASSFRGSYNEQFF. Here the CDR3 DNA reads TGTGCCAGCAGCTTCAGGGGCTCCTACAATGAGCAGTTCTTC. The chain uses TRBV7-9 and TRBJ2-1; maybe TRBD1 (6 bases). CDR3 size: 14 residues. V dropped 3 bases and J dropped 0 bases, with 6 bases sitting between them. Germline V gene lookup returns CDR1 SEHNR and CDR2 FQNEAQ (reference sequence).

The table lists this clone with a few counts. DNA of the CDR3: TGTGCCAGCAGCTTAACCGCGGGAAGAACCGGGGAGCTGTTTTTT. Its translation: CASSLTAGRTGELFF. The chain is built from TRBV7-6 and TRBJ2-2; D is possibly TRBD2 (6 bases). Germline V gene lookup returns CDR1 SGHVS and CDR2 FNYEAQ. This CDR3 is built from 15 residues. V shed 2 bases and J shed 5 bases, with 12 bases lying between them.